Presented here are 13 T cell receptor beta chains from one specimen sequenced in a study of cytomegalovirus exposure and HLA in healthy donors. 60 Vbeta and 13 Jbeta primers were used in PCR. Here immunoSEQ multiplex PCR was the method, and the copy in TCRdb shows in-frame clones only, minus some. The profile shows 150,000 to 200,000 clones, roughly 85% of them singletons. Input material: PBMCs. These receptors were collected from a woman aged 50 to 60 in good health and CMV-seronegative.

This clone was seen more than once but under ten times. CDR3 bases: TGCGCCAGCAGCCCTGCGGTTACATACGGAAACACCGGGGAGCTGTTTTTT. It codes for CASSPAVTYGNTGELFF. The J gene is TRBJ2-2, the V gene TRBV5-1; D gene ambiguous. Germline CDR1 SGHRS, CDR2 YFSETQ. Trimming left V 4 bases short and J 2 bases short, with 18 bases between. This CDR3 has 17 amino acids.

The rearrangement links TRBV6-1 to TRBJ2-7; 10 bases are shared with TRBD1. V shed 6 bases, J shed 2 bases, and the junction held 7 bases outside the gene matches. CDR1 and CDR2 from the germline V gene are MNHNS and SASEGT. This CDR3 comprises 15 residues. CDR3 loop: CASRSGQGSAYEQYF. CDR3 DNA sequence: TGTGCCAGCAGGTCGGGACAGGGGAGTGCCTACGAGCAGTACTTC.

DNA for the CDR3: TGTGCCTGGAGTATCAGTGACTATGGCTACACCTTC. This sequence encodes CAWSISDYGYTF. V is TRBV30 and J is TRBJ1-2; D is unresolved. This CDR3 is 12 amino acids long. Germline CDR1 reads GTSNPN; CDR2 reads SVGIG (reference sequence). The V and J ends lost 2 bases and 3 bases respectively, with 7 bases between them.

The CDR3 bases are TGTGCCAGCAGTCCAGGGGAGGGCCCCTACAATGAGCAGTTCTTC. Translating gives CASSPGEGPYNEQFF. The chain carries TRBV9 and TRBJ2-1; possibly TRBD2 for D (7 bases). V was trimmed by 5 bases and J by 2 bases, leaving 14 bases between them. Germline V gene data show CDR1 as SGDLS and CDR2 as YYNGEE. This CDR3 spans 15 amino acids. Filled out from reference TRBV9 and TRBJ2-1, the complete variable domain reads DSGVTQTPKHLITATGQRVTLRCSPRSGDLSVYWYQQSLDQGLQFLIQYYNGEERAKGNILERFSAQQFPDLHSELNLSSLELGDSALYFCASSPGEGPYNEQFFGPGTRLTVL.

The chain recombines TRBV9 with TRBJ2-2, with unresolved D. V was pared by 0 bases and J by 1 base, with 10 bases between. This CDR3 region has 16 residues. CDR1 is SGDLS and CDR2 is YYNGEE in the germline V gene. CDR3 DNA sequence: TGTGCCAGCAGCGTAGCTCTGGCAGAGAACACCGGGGAGCTGTTTTTT. It translates to CASSVALAENTGELFF.

CDR3 in amino acids: CASKVPGGGETQYF. CDR3 in DNA: TGTGCCAGTAAGGTCCCGGGGGGAGGAGAGACCCAGTACTTC. The V call is TRBV19, the J call TRBJ2-5, with TRBD2 identical over 7 bases. V trimming: 7 bases; J trimming: 4 bases; junction bases outside the gene matches: 9. CDR1 is LNHDA and CDR2 is SQIVND in the germline V gene (reference sequence). The CDR3 contains 14 residues.

The chain couples TRBV28 to TRBJ1-5; 8 bases are shared with TRBD1. This CDR3 comprises 15 residues. Germline trimming cut 2 bases from V and 7 bases from J; bases unmatched to any gene: 7. Per germline, CDR1 MDHEN and CDR2 SYDVKM. The CDR3 reads CASSLAQGAWQPQHF. In nucleotides, the CDR3 is TGTGCCAGCAGTTTAGCCCAGGGGGCATGGCAGCCCCAGCATTTT.

The chain employs TRBV5-1 and TRBJ1-3, with a weak D call TRBD1 (5 bases). The V and J ends lost 0 bases and 8 bases respectively, with 9 bases between them. CDR1 and CDR2 (germline): SGHRS, YFSETQ. This CDR3 has 13 amino acids. CDR3 nucleotide sequence: TGCGCCAGCAGCTTGGCCGGAGGGGACACCATATATTTT. Protein: CASSLAGGDTIYF.

The chain links TRBV4-3 to TRBJ2-1; TRBD1 might be the D (5 bases). Deletions cut 4 bases from V and 8 bases from J, with 15 bases between. The CDR3 covers 14 residues. CDR1 is LGHNA and CDR2 is YSLEER in the germline V gene. The CDR3 sequence is CASSPRQGSYEQFF. The DNA of the CDR3 is TGCGCCAGCAGCCCTCGCCAGGGTAGCTATGAGCAGTTCTTC.

Written as DNA, the CDR3 is TGTGCCACTATGATTGGCGCGGGGGCGAGTTTAATCGGCACTGAAGCTTTCTTT. This sequence encodes CATMIGAGASLIGTEAFF. The genes are TRBV19 and TRBJ1-1; the D gene is possibly TRBD1 (6 bases). V was shortened by 10 bases and J by 4 bases, with 31 bases between the two germline ends. The CDR3 length is 18 residues. The germline V gene encodes CDR1 LNHDA and CDR2 SQIVND (reference sequence).

About this clone itself: This sample includes further DNA sequences coding for the same CDR3. Here the CDR3 DNA reads TGCGCCAGCAGCTTGGCCCCAGGGGGCGGCACAGATACGCAGTATTTT. Amino acids: CASSLAPGGGTDTQYF. The chain carries TRBV5-1 and TRBJ2-3, with 8 bases identical to TRBD1. V shed 0 bases, J shed 1 base, and the junction held 4 bases outside the gene matches. Germline-derived CDR1 and CDR2 are SGHRS and YFSETQ. This CDR3 has 16 amino acids.

The chain employs TRBV2 and TRBJ2-2; 10 nucleotides agree with TRBD1. Germline V gene lookup returns CDR1 SNHLY and CDR2 FYNNEI. This CDR3 contains 17 residues. The junction had 13 bases not matched to a gene; V was cut back by 6 bases and J by 6 bases. The CDR3 sequence is CASRGSGTGVLAGELFF. CDR3 in DNA: TGTGCCAGCAGAGGATCCGGGACAGGGGTTTTAGCCGGGGAGCTGTTTTTT.

The V call is TRBV27, the J call TRBJ2-2; TRBD1 is a possible D gene (6 bases). V was cut by 4 bases and J by 0 bases, with 12 bases left in between. This CDR3 contains 16 residues. CDR1 and CDR2 (germline): MNHEY, SMNVEV (reference sequence). This CDR3 reads CASSYTGITNTGELFF. As DNA, the CDR3 is TGTGCCAGCAGTTACACAGGGATTACGAACACCGGGGAGCTGTTTTTT.